This T cell receptor (beta chain) was recovered during a study of early T cells in non-severe SARS-CoV-2 infection. This clonotype showed up many times. Via MiXCR, TCRdb re-called the 5' RACE reads, giving one row per CDR3 protein. The sample lists about 40,000 distinct CDR3 sequences, roughly 6.2% occurring once. This TCR derives from an adult who was a healthcare worker with PCR-confirmed SARS-CoV-2 infection or an uninfected control (not recorded which). Sequencing input: whole blood.

CDR3 coding DNA: TGTGCCAGCAGTGAACTTGCCAGAAACACTGAAGCTTTCTTT. Its translation: CASSELARNTEAFF. The chain couples TRBV6-1 to TRBJ1-1; no clear D gene. CDR3 length: 14 residues. The germline V gene has CDR1 MNHNS and CDR2 SASEGT. V was clipped by 2 bases and J by 2 bases, with 9 bases between them.